The text below deals with one T cell receptor beta chain. From germline, CDR1 is SEHNR and CDR2 FQNEAQ (reference sequence). The length of the CDR3 is 18 residues. Trimming stripped 0 bases from V and 2 bases from J, with 19 bases between. This sample is part of a study of T cell changes during pregnancy in multiple sclerosis. This table comes from immunoSEQ multiplex PCR, and its TCRdb copy is limited to in-frame clones, with some not included. The sample comprises 65,000 to 90,000 clones, approximately 92% of which are singletons, and 2.8% rests with the top ten. The rearrangement uses TRBV7-9 and TRBJ2-5, with a tentative D call TRBD2 (6 bases). The sample here was peripheral blood, taken in the third trimester of pregnancy. This clonotype originated in a female donor in good health, enrolled as a control in a pregnancy study. Here the CDR3 DNA reads TGTGCCAGCAGCTTAGCGAACTTAGCGGACCTCTTTCAAGAGACCCAGTACTTC. Translating gives CASSLANLADLFQETQYF.